This T cell receptor (beta chain) was identified during a study of cytotoxic CD8 clonotypes in ibrutinib-treated CLL. Germline CDR1 SGHVS, CDR2 FNYEAQ. V lost 1 base and J lost 2; bases outside the gene matches: 13. The CDR3 extends over 18 amino acids. Findings and limits, study-wide: Clonality rose at ibrutinib response, held steady in sustained remission, and fell toward baseline at progression.

With regard to this clone: The target antigen is unknown.

Deep sequencing aimed at 1 in 200,000 to 1 in 1 million T cells' resolution. The table came from immunoSEQ multiplex PCR; TCRdb's copy has only in-frame clones and leaves some out. Of 80,000 to 95,000 clones listed, about 85% were seen once; the top ten hold around 4.8%. The source is a human donor with chronic lymphocytic leukemia. Source: PBMCs, taken after 12 months of ibrutinib treatment. This chain connects TRBV7-6 to TRBJ1-1; 7 nucleotides line up with TRBD1. CDR3 nucleotides: TGTGCCAGCAGCTTAGGGAGTGGGGCCAGGGGGGGTAACACTGAAGCTTTCTTT. It is translated as CASSLGSGARGGNTEAFF.